The entry below describes one TCR beta chain. The trim removed 5 bases at V and 5 bases at J, leaving 4 bases unmatched. The germline V gene encodes CDR1 SQVTM and CDR2 ANQGSEA. The CDR3 has 13 amino acids. This entry is derived from a study of blood T cell repertoires in COVID-19. Study-level background: Researchers got acute and convalescent COVID-19 samples from the United States, Italy and Spain. In each case, the material was cDNA or gDNA derived from T cells, B-cell-depleted T cells, or PBMCs.

In the source study's methods: Reference gene primer amplification yielded estimated nucleated cell counts. Sequenced by immunoSEQ multiplex PCR; TCRdb stores in-frame clones only, minus some. That table gives V, J and clone size, and the DNA gave D and trimming. The sample includes roughly 220,000 clones, 80% to 90% seen only once; the top ten take roughly 1.4%. V and J are TRBV29-1 and TRBJ2-1, with 9 bases identical to TRBD1. The sequenced sample consisted of peripheral blood. The source of this sequence is a woman between 40 and 55 years old who had recovered from COVID-19. CDR3 region: CSVWGQGDNEQFF. CDR3 DNA: TGCAGCGTTTGGGGACAGGGAGACAATGAGCAGTTCTTC.